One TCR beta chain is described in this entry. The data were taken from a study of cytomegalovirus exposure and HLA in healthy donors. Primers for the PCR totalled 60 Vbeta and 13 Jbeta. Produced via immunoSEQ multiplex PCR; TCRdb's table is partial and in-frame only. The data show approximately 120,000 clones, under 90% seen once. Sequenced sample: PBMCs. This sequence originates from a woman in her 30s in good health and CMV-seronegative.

DNA for the CDR3: TGTGCCAGCAGCCTCAGGGGGTCGAACACTGAAGCTTTCTTT. Encoded protein: CASSLRGSNTEAFF. The chain links TRBV11-2 to TRBJ1-1; 7 bases are a match to TRBD1. CDR1 and CDR2 (germline): SGHAT, FQNNGV. The CDR3 totals 14 residues. Trimming cost V 5 bases and J 1 base; bases outside gene matches: 4.